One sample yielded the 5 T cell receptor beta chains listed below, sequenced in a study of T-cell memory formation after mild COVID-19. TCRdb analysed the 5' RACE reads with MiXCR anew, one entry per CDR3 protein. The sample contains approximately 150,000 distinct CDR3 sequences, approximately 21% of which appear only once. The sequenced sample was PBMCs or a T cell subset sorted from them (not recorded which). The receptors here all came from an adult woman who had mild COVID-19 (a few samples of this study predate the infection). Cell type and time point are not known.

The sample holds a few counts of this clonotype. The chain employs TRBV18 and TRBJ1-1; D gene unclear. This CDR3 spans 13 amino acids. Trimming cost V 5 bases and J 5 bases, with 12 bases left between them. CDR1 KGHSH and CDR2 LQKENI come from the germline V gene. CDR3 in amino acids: CASSASGGTEAFF. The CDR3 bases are TGTGCCAGCTCAGCATCAGGAGGGACTGAAGCTTTCTTT.

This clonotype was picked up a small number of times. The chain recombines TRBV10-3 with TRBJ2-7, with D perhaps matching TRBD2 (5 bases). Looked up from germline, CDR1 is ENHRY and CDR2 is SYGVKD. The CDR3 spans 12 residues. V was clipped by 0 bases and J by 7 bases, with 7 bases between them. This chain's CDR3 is CAISESRAEQYF. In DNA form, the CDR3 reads TGTGCCATCAGTGAGTCGAGGGCGGAGCAGTACTTC.

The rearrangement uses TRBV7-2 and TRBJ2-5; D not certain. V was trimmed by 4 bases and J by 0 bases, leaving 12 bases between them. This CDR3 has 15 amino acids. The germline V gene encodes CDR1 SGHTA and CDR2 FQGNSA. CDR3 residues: CASSSIGSDQETQYF. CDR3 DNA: TGTGCCAGCAGCTCCATAGGCAGCGACCAAGAGACCCAGTACTTC.

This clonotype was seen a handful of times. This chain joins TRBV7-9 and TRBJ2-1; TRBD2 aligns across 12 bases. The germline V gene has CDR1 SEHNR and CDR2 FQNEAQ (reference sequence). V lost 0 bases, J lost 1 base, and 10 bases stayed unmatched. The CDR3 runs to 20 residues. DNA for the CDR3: TGTGCCAGCAGCTTAGCGCTGACTAGCGGGAGTGGCATGTCCTACAATGAGCAGTTCTTC. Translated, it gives CASSLALTSGSGMSYNEQFF.

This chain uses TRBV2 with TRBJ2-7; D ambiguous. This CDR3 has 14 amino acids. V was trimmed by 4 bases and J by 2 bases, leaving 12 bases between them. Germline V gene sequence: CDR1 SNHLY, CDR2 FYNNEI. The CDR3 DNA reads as TGTGCCAGCAGTGCTAGTCTTCTACCCTACGAGCAGTACTTC. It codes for CASSASLLPYEQYF.